The entry below describes one T cell receptor (beta chain). The data derive from a study of blood T cell repertoires in COVID-19. Generated by immunoSEQ multiplex PCR, the TCRdb table keeps only in-frame clones and is missing some. The table records some 300,000 clones, about nine tenths of them present only once. Specimen: PBMCs or T cells enriched from blood (not recorded which). The sequence derives from a woman in her 50s who had been exposed to COVID-19.

The CDR3 nucleotides are TGTGCCAGCAGTTCCGGGACGGGTACTAGCGGGGGGCTCGGCCTCTACAATGAGCAGTTCTTC. As protein: CASSSGTGTSGGLGLYNEQFF. V gene TRBV28 combines with J gene TRBJ2-1, with TRBD2 matching over 12 bases. CDR3 length equals 21 residues. Germline V gene lookup returns CDR1 MDHEN and CDR2 SYDVKM. V gave up 4 bases and J gave up 3 bases; unmatched junction bases: 19.